These 8 T cell receptor beta chains originate from one sample sequenced in a study of cytomegalovirus exposure and HLA in healthy donors (dated by TCRdb to the late 2010s). Library creation used the immunoSEQ multiplex PCR assay. The multiplex PCR relied on a mix of 60 forward primers for TCR Vbeta segments and 13 reverse primers for TCR Jbeta segments. TCRdb carries this immuneACCESS record with in-frame sequences only. Its versions omit some clonotypes, under half of them owing to an unresolved V gene in the studies checked, with the rest unexplained. The sample yields about 110,000 clones; roughly 73% were counted once. The ten largest clones take up 2.5% of the sample. The sample was PBMCs. These receptor sequences come from a middle-aged man in good health and CMV-seronegative.

Details on this clone: The junction and the germline gene differ at one end; a read error may be behind it. The chain uses TRBV7-9 and TRBJ2-7; D gene uncertain. The V gene's germline CDR1 is SEHNR and CDR2 FQNEAQ (reference sequence). This CDR3 region has 19 residues. CDR3 protein: CSSSLVYSLWAPEGYEQYF. CDR3 bases: TGTTCCAGCAGCTTAGTTTATTCCCTGTGGGCCCCGGAAGGCTACGAGCAGTACTTC.

The chain is built from TRBV4-1 and TRBJ2-6; D is perhaps TRBD1 (6 bases). The germline V and J ends were trimmed by 0 bases and 0 bases, with 15 bases remaining between them. Germline V gives CDR1 MGHRA, CDR2 YSYEKL. This CDR3 spans 19 amino acids. Here the CDR3 reads CASSQDPQGHDSGANVLTF. The DNA for the CDR3 is TGCGCCAGCAGCCAAGACCCCCAGGGACATGACTCTGGGGCCAACGTCCTGACTTTC.

The chain uses TRBV19 and TRBJ1-5; possibly TRBD1 for D (5 bases). Germline CDR1 LNHDA, CDR2 SQIVND (reference sequence). The CDR3 is 15 amino acids. Trimming stripped 3 bases from V and 4 bases from J, with 13 bases between. CDR3 sequence reads: CASSMSGPGNQPQHF. Here the CDR3 DNA reads TGTGCCAGTAGTATGTCCGGGCCAGGGAATCAGCCCCAGCATTTT.

J is TRBJ2-1 and V is TRBV2; 9 nucleotides align to TRBD2. Looked up from germline, CDR1 is SNHLY and CDR2 is FYNNEI. The trim removed 6 bases at V and 5 bases at J, leaving 14 bases unmatched. The CDR3 runs to 17 residues. The CDR3 bases are TGTGCCAGCAGCAGTACCGCGGGACTAGCTATCCACAATGAGCAGTTCTTC. Amino acid sequence: CASSSTAGLAIHNEQFF.

Here the CDR3 DNA reads TGCGCCAGCAGCCAGGAGCGGGGGGGCAGGGAAAAGACCCAGTACTTC. It yields the protein CASSQERGGREKTQYF. The chain carries TRBV4-1 and TRBJ2-5; 10 nucleotides agree with TRBD2. The CDR3 consists of 16 residues. The junction had 10 bases not matched to a gene; V was cut back by 3 bases and J by 6 bases. Germline assignment: CDR1 MGHRA and CDR2 YSYEKL.

This rearrangement joins TRBV5-1 to TRBJ2-2, with D possibly matching TRBD2 (5 bases). Germline CDR1 is SGHRS and CDR2 is YFSETQ. Trimming removed 1 base at V and 3 bases at J, with 7 bases between. The CDR3 is 14 residues long. The CDR3: CASSLTGDTGELFF. The DNA for the CDR3 is TGCGCCAGCAGCTTGACCGGGGACACCGGGGAGCTGTTTTTT.

The genes are TRBV11-1 and TRBJ2-5; 9 nucleotides agree with TRBD2. The CDR3 contains 16 residues. With V trimmed by 3 bases and J by 4 bases, 9 bases remained unmatched. Germline loops: CDR1 SGHAT, CDR2 FQDESV (reference sequence). CDR3 bases: TGTGCCAGCAGCTTGCAGCGGGGGGTCCCCAGAGAGACCCAGTACTTC. Protein: CASSLQRGVPRETQYF.

This clone was counted once. The chain has TRBV2 and TRBJ2-2; possible D gene TRBD2, 6 bases. Germline CDR1 SNHLY, CDR2 FYNNEI. V lost 6 bases and J 6 bases, leaving 11 bases between the germline ends. The CDR3 length is 13 residues. The CDR3 region is CASRMGEAGELFF. In DNA, the CDR3 is TGTGCCAGCAGGATGGGGGAGGCCGGGGAGCTGTTTTTT.